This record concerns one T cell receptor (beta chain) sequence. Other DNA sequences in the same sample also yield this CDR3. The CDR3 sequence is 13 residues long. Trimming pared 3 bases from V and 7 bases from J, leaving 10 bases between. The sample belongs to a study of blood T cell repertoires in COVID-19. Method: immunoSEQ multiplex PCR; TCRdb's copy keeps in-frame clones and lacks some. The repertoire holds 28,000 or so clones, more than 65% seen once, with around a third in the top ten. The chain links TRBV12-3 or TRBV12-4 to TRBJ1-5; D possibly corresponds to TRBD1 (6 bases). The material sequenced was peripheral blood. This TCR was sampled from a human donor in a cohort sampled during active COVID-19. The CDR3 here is CASSLTGGQPQHF. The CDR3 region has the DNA TGTGCCAGCAGTTTGACAGGCGGCCAGCCCCAGCATTTT.